This T cell receptor (beta chain) originates from a study of CD8 T cell repertoires and HIV-1 epitope variants (dated by TCRdb to the early 2020s). With regard to the full study: T cells were stimulated in separate culture wells with each of twenty-five peptides representing autologous and known Gag and Nef epitope variants. Among the control conditions were a peptide pool of CMV, EBV and flu, the Ebola AY9 epitope serving as a negative control, and a well with no peptide. The epitopes tested were three Gag epitope families plus Nef HW9 and YT9. T cells were enriched using the EasySep Human T Cell Enrichment Kit and were co-cultured with equal numbers of autologous T cell-negative cells serving as antigen-presenting cells. For roughly 11 days the cultures were kept in IMDM with gentamicin, and on days 3 and 7 half of the media was changed with IL-2, IL-7 and IL-15 added. An aliquot of 1M T cells was set aside as an uncultured baseline condition, separate from the approximately 80 T cell cultures. A total of around 80 T cell cultures were run, with each culture condition done in triplicate except for one peptide, which was done in duplicate.

Sequencing of TCR beta CDR3 regions was done on the immunoSEQ platform at survey depth. The QIAamp DNA micro kit was used to extract genomic DNA from every cultured and uncultured CD8+ T cell population. In the source study's methods: Samples with fewer than 5,000 productive reads were excluded, resulting in the removal of 5 of the 75 HIV peptide-stimulated cultures. A MANAFEST web app trimmed sequences to CDR3 and removed nonproductive sequences, CDR3s under 5 amino acids, and those not starting C or ending F/W. Antigen-specific clonotypes had to expand in at least 2 of 3 replicates versus no-peptide control at FDR 0.01, only within one epitope family. In addition, a specific clonotype needed a frequency at least fivefold higher than in wells stimulated with peptides from other epitope families. Sourced from immuneACCESS, this table was stored by TCRdb with only in-frame sequences that have V and J called. A share of the clones is absent; for the studies checked, an unresolved V gene accounts for under half, and the remainder has no known explanation. V and J calls and clone size follow that table, whereas D and trimming were derived from the DNA. The sample table records approximately 5,400 clones; over 50% of these occur just once. The ten largest clonotypes hold 40% to 50% of the sample.

The EasySep Human CD8+ T Cell Enrichment Kit was used on day 10 to isolate CD8+ T cells from every culture. Germline trimming amounts to 5 bases on V and 1 base on J, with 5 as the count of junction bases outside the gene matches. The CDR3 has 15 amino acids, counting the end cysteine and phenylalanine. The retained sequence is limited to the CDR3, 45 bases, with the frame set at the first base. The germline V gene (reference sequence) yields MNHEY for CDR1 and SMNVEV for CDR2. To note about this clone: Its antigen is still unknown. Per-nucleotide qualities are absent, and no much larger clonotype sits a single base away.

General conclusions and limits of the study: Only TCR beta chains were identified by the assay, and proliferation to antigen, not T cell function or cytokine profile, was indicated. Roughly 5 clonotypes recognized the Nef KF9 family and one clonotype recognized the HW9 family, while no responses were seen to the TAALDMSHF plasma variant. Nine antigen-specific TCR beta clonotypes were identified, of which about six appeared to be cross-reactive for autologous or known escape epitope variants.

The sequence derives from a male donor with HIV. The chain links TRBV27 with TRBJ2-5, and TRBD2 matches 9 of the central bases. The specimen was cultured CD8+ T cells derived from PBMCs. The CDR3 reads CASSRGGGIQETQYF. The DNA sequence is given as TGTGCCAGCAGTCGCGGGGGGGGTATCCAAGAGACCCAGTACTTC.